This TCR beta chain was recovered during a study of T cells in Graves' hyperthyroidism and ophthalmopathy. Study results and limitations: Most expanded thyroid clonotypes above 0.001 also appeared in blood.

This clonotype was picked up many times. Its antigen is as yet unknown. The V and J ends lost 3 bases and 3 bases, in that order; junction bases with no gene match: 7. The CDR3 spans 14 residues. Germline CDR1 SQVTM, CDR2 ANQGSEA. Fresh peripheral blood, under 13 ml, was the source of the PBMCs. TCR beta CDR3 sequences were amplified from RNA transcripts. TCR CDR3 regions were first amplified by RT-PCR with HTBI primers. Each CDR3 protein is one row after TCRdb ran MiXCR on the multiplex PCR reads. The data contain about 840,000 distinct CDR3 sequences, approximately 40% of them singletons. The specimen was blood. This clonotype was obtained from a man between 18 and 35 years old with Graves' hyperthyroidism. This chain joins TRBV29-1 and TRBJ2-5, with TRBD1 matching 7 bases. CDR3 DNA: TGCAGCGTTGATCTCTGGACAGGCGAAGAGACCCAGTACTTC. It specifies CSVDLWTGEETQYF.